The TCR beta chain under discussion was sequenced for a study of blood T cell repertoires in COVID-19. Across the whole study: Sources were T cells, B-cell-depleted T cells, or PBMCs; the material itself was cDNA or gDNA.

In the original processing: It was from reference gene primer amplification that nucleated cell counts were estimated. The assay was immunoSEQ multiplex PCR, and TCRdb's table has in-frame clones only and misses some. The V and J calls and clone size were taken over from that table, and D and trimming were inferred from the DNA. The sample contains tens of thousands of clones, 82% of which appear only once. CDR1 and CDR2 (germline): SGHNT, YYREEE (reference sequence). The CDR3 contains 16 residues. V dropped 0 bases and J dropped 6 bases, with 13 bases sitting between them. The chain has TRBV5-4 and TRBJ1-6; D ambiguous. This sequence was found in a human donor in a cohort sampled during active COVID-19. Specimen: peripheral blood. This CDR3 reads CASSLARRGANSPLHF. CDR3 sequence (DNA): TGTGCCAGCAGCTTGGCGCGTCGCGGTGCTAATTCACCCCTCCACTTT. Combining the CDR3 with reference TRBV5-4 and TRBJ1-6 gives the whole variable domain ETGVTQSPTHLIKTRGQQVTLRCSSQSGHNTVSWYQQALGQGPQFIFQYYREEENGRGNFPPRFSGLQFPNYSSELNVNALELDDSALYLCASSLARRGANSPLHFGNGTRLTVT.